These 25 T cell receptor beta chains were sequenced from one sample in a study of OX40 agonist ivuxolimab in advanced cancers. TCRdb's table, derived via immunoSEQ multiplex PCR, lists solely in-frame clones and lacks some. The sample records 50,000 to 70,000 clones, roughly 89% being singletons. The material sequenced was CD4+ or CD8+ T cells sorted from blood, taken in a trial of the OX40 agonist ivuxolimab. The receptors were gathered from an adult with an advanced solid tumor such as melanoma, head and neck, liver or kidney cancer.

This clone was observed a handful of times. The chain couples TRBV6-1 to TRBJ2-5; possibly TRBD2 for D (7 bases). Germline CDR1 is MNHNS and CDR2 is SASEGT. V was shortened by 8 bases and J by 4 bases, with 20 bases between the two germline ends. The CDR3 contains 15 residues. The CDR3 DNA sequence: TGTGCCAGCCCCCCGAGAGGGGGGGCCGTAGAGACCCAGTACTTC. Translating gives CASPPRGGAVETQYF.

This clone was recorded once. The chain combines TRBV2 with TRBJ2-7; TRBD2 agrees at 11 bases. After removal of 4 bases from V and 2 bases from J, the junction contained 4 bases not matched to a gene. Germline CDR1 reads SNHLY; CDR2 reads FYNNEI. CDR3 length equals 15 residues. The CDR3 sequence is CASSAGLAEPYEQYF. The CDR3 region has the DNA TGTGCCAGCAGTGCGGGACTAGCGGAGCCCTACGAGCAGTACTTC.

CDR3 protein: CASSYSTQMNTEAFF. DNA for the CDR3: TGTGCCAGCAGTTACTCGACGCAGATGAACACTGAAGCTTTCTTT. The chain recombines TRBV6-5 with TRBJ1-1; D unresolved. Germline V lookup: CDR1 MNHEY, CDR2 SVGAGI. CDR3 length: 15 amino acids. Trimming removed 0 bases from V and 0 bases from J, with 8 bases in between.

The chain couples TRBV6-1 to TRBJ2-3; weak D call: TRBD2 (5 bases). V dropped 4 bases and J dropped 6 bases, with 11 bases sitting between them. Germline V gives CDR1 MNHNS, CDR2 SASEGT. The CDR3 sequence is 13 residues long. The CDR3 nucleotides read TGTGCCAGCAGTGCCGCGGGTGGCGATACGCAGTATTTT. Amino acid sequence: CASSAAGGDTQYF.

Points on this clone: One end of the junction is discordant with germline, which a read error may explain. This chain joins TRBV7-7 and TRBJ2-5; D is possibly TRBD1 (5 bases). The CDR3 has 13 amino acids. From germline, CDR1 is SSHAT and CDR2 FNYEAQ (reference sequence). This chain's CDR3 is CASSLGVEETQYF. The CDR3 nucleotides read TGTGCTAGCAGCTTAGGGGTGGAGGAGACCCAGTACTTC.

The chain couples TRBV11-1 to TRBJ2-1; no reliable D call. Germline CDR1 reads SGHAT; CDR2 reads FQDESV (reference sequence). Deletions cut 5 bases from V and 0 bases from J, with 11 bases between. The CDR3 sequence is 15 residues long. CDR3 in DNA: TGTGCCAGCAGCCTTAGAGGTCGCTCCTACAATGAGCAGTTCTTC. Amino acids: CASSLRGRSYNEQFF.

This clone was observed a handful of times. This chain joins TRBV2 and TRBJ1-1, with D hard to call. CDR3 length equals 12 residues. The germline V gene has CDR1 SNHLY and CDR2 FYNNEI. Trimming took 4 bases from V and 6 from J, leaving 9 bases between them. The CDR3: CASSAGSAEAFF. The CDR3 region has the DNA TGTGCCAGCAGTGCGGGGTCGGCTGAAGCTTTCTTT.

The CDR3 nucleotides are TGTGCCAGCAGCTTAGGAACAGGGCCCTCCTACGAGCAGTACTTC. Encoded protein: CASSLGTGPSYEQYF. This rearrangement joins TRBV11-2 to TRBJ2-7, with D possibly TRBD1 on 6 matching bases. Germline V lookup: CDR1 SGHAT, CDR2 FQNNGV. V was cut by 1 base and J by 0 bases, with 10 bases left in between. CDR3 length equals 15 residues.

This chain joins TRBV18 and TRBJ1-3; the D gene is possibly TRBD1 (5 bases). Trimming pared 1 base from V and 2 bases from J, leaving 12 bases between. Germline values: CDR1 KGHSH, CDR2 LQKENI. The CDR3 consists of 16 residues. The CDR3 is CASSPQQGAAGNTIYF. In nucleotides, the CDR3 is TGTGCCAGCTCACCACAGCAGGGCGCGGCTGGAAACACCATATATTTT.

The table lists this clone with a count of one. This chain links TRBV5-4 with TRBJ2-1; D is possibly TRBD2 (6 bases). CDR3 length equals 16 residues. The V gene lost 2 bases and the J gene lost 1 base, with 13 bases spanning the gap. Germline CDR1 reads SGHNT; CDR2 reads YYREEE (reference sequence). CDR3 sequence: CASSLQGLFSYNEQFF. CDR3 nucleotides: TGTGCCAGCAGCTTACAAGGACTATTTTCCTACAATGAGCAGTTCTTC.

The rearrangement joins TRBV9 to TRBJ1-2; 9 bases align to TRBD1. The length of the CDR3 is 15 residues. Germline loops: CDR1 SGDLS, CDR2 YYNGEE. The J segment lost 3 bases and the V segment lost 4 bases, leaving 7 bases of the junction unmatched. CDR3: CASSPSGTGHYGYTF. As DNA, the CDR3 is TGTGCCAGCAGCCCTAGCGGGACAGGGCACTATGGCTACACCTTC. Supplemented by reference TRBV9 and TRBJ1-2, the full variable domain reads DSGVTQTPKHLITATGQRVTLRCSPRSGDLSVYWYQQSLDQGLQFLIQYYNGEERAKGNILERFSAQQFPDLHSELNLSSLELGDSALYFCASSPSGTGHYGYTFGSGTRLTVV.

This chain joins TRBV5-6 and TRBJ2-2, with D unresolved. The length of the CDR3 is 14 residues. CDR1 is SGHDT, CDR2 YYEEEE, per germline. Trimming took off 5 bases at V and 1 base at J, with 9 bases between the two ends. The CDR3: CASRMQLNTGELFF. Here the CDR3 DNA reads TGTGCCAGCAGAATGCAGCTGAACACCGGGGAGCTGTTTTTT.

CDR3 nucleotides: TGTGCCAGCAGTTCACAGAACAGGGGTTCTGGGGCCAACGTCCTGACTTTC. Its protein product is CASSSQNRGSGANVLTF. The chain joins TRBV28 to TRBJ2-6; 7 bases line up with TRBD1. Germline values: CDR1 MDHEN, CDR2 SYDVKM. V shed 4 bases, J shed 1 base, and the junction held 7 bases outside the gene matches. The CDR3 consists of 17 residues.

J is TRBJ2-7 and V is TRBV19; 8 bases fit TRBD1. Trimming at V came to 3 bases and at J to 0 bases, leaving 7 bases not matched to a gene. The length of the CDR3 is 16 residues. CDR1 and CDR2 (germline): LNHDA, SQIVND (reference sequence). CDR3 amino acids: CASSILWGQASYEQYF. CDR3 nucleotides: TGTGCCAGTAGTATCCTGTGGGGACAGGCCTCCTACGAGCAGTACTTC. Based on the CDR3 plus reference TRBV19 and TRBJ2-7, the full variable domain is DGGITQSPKYLFRKEGQNVTLSCEQNLNHDAMYWYRQDPGQGLRLIYYSQIVNDFQKGDIAEGYSVSREKKESFPLTVTSAQKNPTAFYLCASSILWGQASYEQYFGPGTRLTVT.

V gene TRBV2 combines with J gene TRBJ2-3, with D unresolved. Germline V CDR1 and CDR2: SNHLY, FYNNEI. V dropped 9 bases and J dropped 1 base, with 17 bases sitting between them. This CDR3 is built from 15 residues. The CDR3 spells CASRPRQGGTDTQYF. CDR3 in DNA: TGTGCCAGTCGCCCCCGACAAGGTGGCACAGATACGCAGTATTTT.

This clone was found once. This sequence joins TRBV28 and TRBJ1-4; TRBD1 might be the D (6 bases). The V end lost 6 bases, the J end lost 14 bases, and 10 bases lay between the germline ends. The CDR3 covers 10 residues. The V gene's germline CDR1 is MDHEN and CDR2 SYDVKM. CDR3 DNA: TGTGCCAGCAGAGGACAGTTGCTGTTTTTT. Its translation: CASRGQLLFF.

The rearrangement uses TRBV19 and TRBJ2-3; TRBD1 is a possible D gene (5 bases). This CDR3 has 13 residues. Germline CDR1 LNHDA, CDR2 SQIVND (reference sequence). The V end was cut by 3 bases, the J end by 4 bases, with 8 bases between. The CDR3 DNA reads TGTGCCAGTAGTATCCAAGGGGCAGATACGCAGTATTTT. It translates to CASSIQGADTQYF.

This clone was observed a single time. The chain combines TRBV28 with TRBJ1-2; 10 positions match TRBD1. This CDR3 spans 15 amino acids. Germline V lookup: CDR1 MDHEN, CDR2 SYDVKM. V lost 6 bases, J lost 8 bases, and 12 bases stayed unmatched. The CDR3 is CASRPTPGTGVGYTF. CDR3 coding DNA: TGTGCCAGCAGGCCAACCCCCGGGACAGGGGTCGGCTACACCTTC.

The chain combines TRBV5-1 with TRBJ2-7; the match to TRBD2 covers 9 bases. This CDR3 has 15 residues. Germline V lookup: CDR1 SGHRS, CDR2 YFSETQ. V was pared by 0 bases and J by 5 bases, with 6 bases of the junction left unmatched. CDR3 loop: CASSLGLADLNEQYF. The CDR3, as DNA: TGCGCCAGCAGCTTGGGACTAGCGGACCTGAACGAGCAGTACTTC.

V gene TRBV18 combines with J gene TRBJ1-2; D not resolved. Germline V gives CDR1 KGHSH, CDR2 LQKENI. V gave up 6 bases and J gave up 3 bases, with 8 bases separating them. This CDR3 contains 12 residues. The CDR3 loop reads CASSNRDYGYTF. CDR3 nucleotides: TGTGCCAGCTCGAATAGGGACTATGGCTACACCTTC.

The chain carries TRBV30 and TRBJ2-7; TRBD1 matches at 12 bases. CDR1 and CDR2 from the germline V gene are GTSNPN and SVGIG (reference sequence). The V gene end was trimmed by 8 bases and the J gene end by 2 bases; junction bases not matched to a gene: 13. The CDR3 sequence is 16 residues long. CDR3 amino acids: CASRDRGRPLAYEQYF. Written as DNA, the CDR3 is TGTGCCAGCCGGGACAGGGGGCGGCCGCTTGCCTACGAGCAGTACTTC.

This sequence joins TRBV5-1 and TRBJ2-5, with 11 bases aligning to TRBD2. CDR3 length: 16 amino acids. The V segment lost 0 bases and the J segment 3 bases; nucleotides outside the gene matches: 4. Per germline, CDR1 SGHRS and CDR2 YFSETQ. The CDR3 is CASSLGASGGKETQYF. CDR3 bases: TGCGCCAGCAGCTTGGGTGCTAGCGGGGGGAAAGAGACCCAGTACTTC.

The rearrangement joins TRBV6-1 to TRBJ2-7, with D maybe TRBD2 (6 bases). Trimming cost V 0 bases and J 3 bases, with 12 bases left between them. Looked up from germline, CDR1 is MNHNS and CDR2 is SASEGT. This CDR3 is 15 amino acids long. In DNA, the CDR3 is TGTGCCAGCAGTGAAGCTTACGGGAGAGGCTACGAGCAGTACTTC. This gives the protein CASSEAYGRGYEQYF.

The chain links TRBV29-1 to TRBJ2-5; D remains unclear. Trimming took 2 bases from V and 4 from J, leaving 8 bases between them. There are 12 residues in the CDR3. CDR1 and CDR2 from the germline V gene are SQVTM and ANQGSEA. Here the CDR3 DNA reads TGCAGCGTTGAATCGGGCGTAGAGACCCAGTACTTC. This gives the protein CSVESGVETQYF.

This clone appeared a few times. The genes are TRBV7-9 and TRBJ2-7; D might be TRBD1 or TRBD2, each matching 5 bases. CDR1 SEHNR and CDR2 FQNEAQ come from the germline V gene (reference sequence). V lost 5 bases and J lost 5, with 10 bases in between. This CDR3 is built from 12 residues. CDR3 protein: CASSEGTNEQYF. In nucleotides, the CDR3 is TGTGCCAGCAGCGAAGGGACCAACGAGCAGTACTTC.